This T cell receptor (beta chain) was profiled in a study of response to subunit inactivated influenza vaccine. Each CDR3 protein gets one entry after TCRdb re-called the RT-PCR reads with MiXCR. This sample has about 620,000 distinct CDR3 sequences, with about 11% found just once. With V trimmed by 4 bases and J by 4 bases, 2 bases remained unmatched. Per the germline V gene, CDR1 is SQVTM and CDR2 is ANQGSEA. The CDR3 consists of 12 residues. The chain employs TRBV29-1 and TRBJ2-5; 8 bases match TRBD1. This TCR was recovered from a man aged 50-59 years who received an inactivated influenza vaccine. Sequenced here: PBMCs from blood, sampled on the day of vaccination. The CDR3 region is CSVADRAETQYF. In DNA, the CDR3 is TGCAGCGTTGCGGACAGGGCAGAGACCCAGTACTTC. Variable domain in full (rest from reference TRBV29-1 and TRBJ2-5): SAVISQKPSRDICQRGTSLTIQCQVDSQVTMMFWYRQQPGQSLTLIATANQGSEATYESGFVIDKFPISRPNLTFSTLTVSNMSPEDSSIYLCSVADRAETQYFGPGTRLLVL.